This T cell receptor beta chain appears in the sequencing data of a study of blood T cell repertoires in COVID-19. Study summary: Samples of COVID-19 (acute and convalescent) were obtained from the United States, Italy and Spain. The analysed material was cDNA or gDNA that came from T cells, B-cell-depleted T cells, or PBMCs.

This clone came up once. This CDR3 region has 16 residues. The ends lost 5 bases at V and 4 bases at J; junction bases unmatched: 6. From germline, CDR1 is SNHLY and CDR2 FYNNEI. Some clones are missing from TCRdb's copy, which holds only in-frame ones; the method was immunoSEQ multiplex PCR. The data show 65,000 to 85,000 clones, about nine tenths seen once. This chain links TRBV2 with TRBJ1-3, with 12 bases matching TRBD1. The sample taken for sequencing was peripheral blood. This sequence originates from a human donor in a cohort sampled during active COVID-19. CDR3 region: CASSNRDRGLGNTIYF. The CDR3 nucleotides are TGTGCCAGCAGTAACCGGGACAGGGGGCTCGGAAACACCATATATTTT.